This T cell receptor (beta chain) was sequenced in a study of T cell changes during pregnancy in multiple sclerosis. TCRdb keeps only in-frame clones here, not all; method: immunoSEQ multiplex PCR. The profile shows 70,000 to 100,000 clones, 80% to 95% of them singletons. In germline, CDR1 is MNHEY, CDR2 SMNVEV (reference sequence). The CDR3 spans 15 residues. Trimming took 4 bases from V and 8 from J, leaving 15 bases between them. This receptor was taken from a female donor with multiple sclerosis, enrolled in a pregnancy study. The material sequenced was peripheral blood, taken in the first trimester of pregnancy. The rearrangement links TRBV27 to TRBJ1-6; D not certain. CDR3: CASSWRAPSYSPLHF. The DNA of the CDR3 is TGTGCCAGCAGTTGGCGGGCCCCGAGCTATTCACCCCTCCACTTT.